This T cell receptor beta chain appears in the sequencing data of a study of OX40 agonist ivuxolimab in advanced cancers. TCRdb's copy holds only in-frame clones and misses some; the assay was immunoSEQ multiplex PCR. This sample has 75,000 to 100,000 clones, with roughly 90% found just once. The CDR3 is made up of 13 amino acids. V was cut by 2 bases and J by 7 bases, with 12 bases left in between. Germline loops: CDR1 SGHDT, CDR2 YYEEEE. This sequence was found in an adult with an advanced solid tumor such as melanoma, head and neck, liver or kidney cancer. The chain carries TRBV5-6 and TRBJ2-5; D ambiguous. The sequenced sample was CD4+ or CD8+ T cells sorted from blood, obtained in a trial of the OX40 agonist ivuxolimab. The CDR3 DNA is TGTGCCAGCAGCTTTTTGGGCTTTAGGACCCAGTACTTC. This sequence encodes CASSFLGFRTQYF.